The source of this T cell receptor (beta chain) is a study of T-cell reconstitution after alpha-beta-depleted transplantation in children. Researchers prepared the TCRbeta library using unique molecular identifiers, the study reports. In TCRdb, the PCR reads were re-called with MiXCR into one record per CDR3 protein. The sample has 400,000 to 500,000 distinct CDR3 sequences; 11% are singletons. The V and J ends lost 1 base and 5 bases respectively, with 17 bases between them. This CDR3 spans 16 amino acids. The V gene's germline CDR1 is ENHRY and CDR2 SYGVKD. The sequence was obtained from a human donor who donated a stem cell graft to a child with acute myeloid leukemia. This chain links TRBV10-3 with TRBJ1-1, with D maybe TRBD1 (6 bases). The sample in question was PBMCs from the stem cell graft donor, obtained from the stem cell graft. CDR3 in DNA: TGTGCCATCAGTGAGTGGGGGGGCGCTCAGAATACTGAAGCTTTCTTT. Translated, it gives CAISEWGGAQNTEAFF.